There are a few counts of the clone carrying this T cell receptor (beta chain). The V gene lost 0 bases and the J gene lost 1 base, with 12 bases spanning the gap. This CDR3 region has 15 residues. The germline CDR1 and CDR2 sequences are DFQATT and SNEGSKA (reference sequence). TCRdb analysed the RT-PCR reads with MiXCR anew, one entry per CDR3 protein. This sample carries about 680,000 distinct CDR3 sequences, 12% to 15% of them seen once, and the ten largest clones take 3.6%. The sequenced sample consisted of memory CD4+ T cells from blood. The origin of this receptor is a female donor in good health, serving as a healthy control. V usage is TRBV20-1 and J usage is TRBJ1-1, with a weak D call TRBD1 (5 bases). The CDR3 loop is CSARDPRQGNTEAFF. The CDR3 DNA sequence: TGCAGTGCTAGAGATCCTCGGCAGGGGAACACTGAAGCTTTCTTT.